The present entry profiles one T cell receptor beta chain with its context. The antigen is undetermined. The sample originates from a study of cytomegalovirus exposure and HLA in healthy donors. The PCR ran on 60 Vbeta and 13 Jbeta primers. This table comes from immunoSEQ multiplex PCR, and its TCRdb copy is limited to in-frame clones, with some not included. This sample's table reports about 48,000 clones. General observations from the study: A cluster of highly shared sequence variants was likely a sequencing artifact. Most TCR sequences were seen very rarely across donors, but some public TCRs occurred in many. In a later analysis, V- and J-gene trimming of beta chains associated with a DCLRE1C missense variant, replicated independently. Owing to their indistinguishability, certain V segments, notably TRBV6-2 and TRBV6-3, were excluded.

Germline V CDR1 and CDR2: KGHSH, LQKENI. Losses at the gene ends were 1 base for V and 2 bases for J; bases not matched to a gene: 4. The CDR3 contains 15 residues. The origin of this receptor is a woman aged 40 to 55 in good health and CMV-seronegative. Sample: PBMCs. V and J are TRBV18 and TRBJ1-1; 7 positions match TRBD1. For the CDR3, the DNA is TGTGCCAGCTCACCACAGGGGGCGAAAAACACTGAAGCTTTCTTT. It codes for CASSPQGAKNTEAFF.